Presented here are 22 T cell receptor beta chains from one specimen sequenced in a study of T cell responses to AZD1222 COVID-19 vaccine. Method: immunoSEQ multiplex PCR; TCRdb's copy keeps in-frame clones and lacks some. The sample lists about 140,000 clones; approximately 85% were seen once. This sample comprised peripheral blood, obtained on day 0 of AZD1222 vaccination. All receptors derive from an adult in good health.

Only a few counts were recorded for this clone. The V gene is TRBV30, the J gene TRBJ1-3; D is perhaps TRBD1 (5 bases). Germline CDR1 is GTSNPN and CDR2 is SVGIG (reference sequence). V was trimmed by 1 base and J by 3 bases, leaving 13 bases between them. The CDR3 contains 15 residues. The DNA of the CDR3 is TGTGCCTGGAGTGACAGGTTCAGAGGTGGAAACACCATATATTTT. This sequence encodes CAWSDRFRGGNTIYF.

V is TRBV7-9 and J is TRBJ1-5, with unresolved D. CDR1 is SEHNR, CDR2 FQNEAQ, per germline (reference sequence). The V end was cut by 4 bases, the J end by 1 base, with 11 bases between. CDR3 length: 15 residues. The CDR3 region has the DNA TGTGCCAGCAGCTCTGGGTTCGGGAGCAATCAGCCCCAGCATTTT. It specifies CASSSGFGSNQPQHF.

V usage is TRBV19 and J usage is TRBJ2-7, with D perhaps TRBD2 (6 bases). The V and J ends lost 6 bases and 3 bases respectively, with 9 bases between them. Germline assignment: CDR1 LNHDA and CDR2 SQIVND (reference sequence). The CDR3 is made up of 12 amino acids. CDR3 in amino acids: CASSETSYEQYF. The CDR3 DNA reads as TGTGCCAGTAGCGAGACTAGCTACGAGCAGTACTTC.

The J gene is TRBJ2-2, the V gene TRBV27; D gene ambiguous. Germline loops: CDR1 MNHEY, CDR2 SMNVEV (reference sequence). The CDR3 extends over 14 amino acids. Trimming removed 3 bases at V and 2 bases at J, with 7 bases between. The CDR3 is CASSFFENTGELFF. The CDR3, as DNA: TGTGCCAGCAGTTTCTTCGAAAACACCGGGGAGCTGTTTTTT.

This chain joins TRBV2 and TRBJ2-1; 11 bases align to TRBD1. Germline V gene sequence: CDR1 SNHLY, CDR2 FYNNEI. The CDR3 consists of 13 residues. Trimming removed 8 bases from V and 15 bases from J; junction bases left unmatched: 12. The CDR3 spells CASGELGQGGLFF. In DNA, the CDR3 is TGTGCCAGCGGCGAATTGGGACAGGGGGGTCTGTTCTTC.

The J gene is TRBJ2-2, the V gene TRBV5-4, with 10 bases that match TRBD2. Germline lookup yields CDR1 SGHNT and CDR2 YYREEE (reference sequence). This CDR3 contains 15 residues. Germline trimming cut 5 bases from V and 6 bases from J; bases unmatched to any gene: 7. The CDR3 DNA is TGTGCCAGCAGATGGGGCAGCGGGGGGGCCGGGGAGCTGTTTTTT. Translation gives CASRWGSGGAGELFF.

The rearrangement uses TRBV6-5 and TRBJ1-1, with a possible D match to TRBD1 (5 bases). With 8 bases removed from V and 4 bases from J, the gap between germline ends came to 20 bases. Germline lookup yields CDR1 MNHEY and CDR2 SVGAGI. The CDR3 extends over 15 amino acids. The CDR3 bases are TGTGCCAGCCTGGTTCCCAGGGTAACGGGCACTGAAGCTTTCTTT. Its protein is CASLVPRVTGTEAFF.

The CDR3: CASSPPGANIQYF. CDR3 sequence (DNA): TGTGCCAGCAGCCCTCCGGGGGCAAACATTCAGTACTTC. The chain combines TRBV3-1 (or the pseudogene TRBV3-2) with TRBJ2-4; D might be TRBD1 or TRBD2, each matching 6 bases. Trimming shortened V by 4 bases and J by 6 bases, and 10 bases separated the two germline ends. The germline gives CDR1 LGHDT, CDR2 YNNKEL (reference sequence). This CDR3 contains 13 residues.

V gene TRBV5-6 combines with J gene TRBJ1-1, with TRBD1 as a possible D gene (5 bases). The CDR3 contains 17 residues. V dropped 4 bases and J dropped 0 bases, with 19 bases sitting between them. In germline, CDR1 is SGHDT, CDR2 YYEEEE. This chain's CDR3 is CASSPPPGWGVNTEAFF. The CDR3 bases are TGTGCCAGCAGCCCCCCGCCAGGGTGGGGGGTGAACACTGAAGCTTTCTTT.

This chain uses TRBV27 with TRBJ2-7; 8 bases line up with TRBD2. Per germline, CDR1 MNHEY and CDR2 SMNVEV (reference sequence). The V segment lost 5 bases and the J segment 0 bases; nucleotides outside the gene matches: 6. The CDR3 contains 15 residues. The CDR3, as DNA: TGTGCCAGCAGTCCCTCGGGACTAGGCTCCTACGAGCAGTACTTC. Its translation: CASSPSGLGSYEQYF.

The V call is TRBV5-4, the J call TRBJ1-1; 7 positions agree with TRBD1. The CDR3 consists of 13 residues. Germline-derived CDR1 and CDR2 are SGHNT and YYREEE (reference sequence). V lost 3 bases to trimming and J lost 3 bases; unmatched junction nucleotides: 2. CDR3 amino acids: CASSYDRDTEAFF. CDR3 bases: TGTGCCAGCAGCTATGACAGGGACACTGAAGCTTTCTTT.

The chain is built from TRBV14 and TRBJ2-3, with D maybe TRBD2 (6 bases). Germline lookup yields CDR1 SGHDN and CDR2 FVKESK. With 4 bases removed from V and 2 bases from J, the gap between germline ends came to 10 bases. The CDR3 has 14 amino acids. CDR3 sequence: CASSPVADTDTQYF. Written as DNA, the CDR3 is TGTGCCAGCAGCCCGGTAGCGGACACAGATACGCAGTATTTT.

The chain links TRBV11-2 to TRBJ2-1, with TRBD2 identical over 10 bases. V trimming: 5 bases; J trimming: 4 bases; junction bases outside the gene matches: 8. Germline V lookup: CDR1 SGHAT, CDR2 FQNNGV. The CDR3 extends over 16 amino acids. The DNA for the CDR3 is TGTGCCAGCAGCATCCAACTAGCGGGATTATACAATGAGCAGTTCTTC. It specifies CASSIQLAGLYNEQFF.

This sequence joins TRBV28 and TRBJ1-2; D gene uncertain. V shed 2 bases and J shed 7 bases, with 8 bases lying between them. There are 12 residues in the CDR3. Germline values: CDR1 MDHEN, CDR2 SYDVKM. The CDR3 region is CASSLKYRGYTF. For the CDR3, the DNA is TGTGCCAGCAGTTTAAAGTATCGTGGCTACACCTTC.

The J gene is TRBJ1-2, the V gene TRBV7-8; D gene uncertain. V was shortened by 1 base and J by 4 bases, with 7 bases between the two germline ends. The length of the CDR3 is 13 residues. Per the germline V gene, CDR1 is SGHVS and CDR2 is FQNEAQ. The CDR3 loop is CASSLGTAYGYTF. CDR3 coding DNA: TGTGCCAGCAGCTTAGGGACCGCCTATGGCTACACCTTC.

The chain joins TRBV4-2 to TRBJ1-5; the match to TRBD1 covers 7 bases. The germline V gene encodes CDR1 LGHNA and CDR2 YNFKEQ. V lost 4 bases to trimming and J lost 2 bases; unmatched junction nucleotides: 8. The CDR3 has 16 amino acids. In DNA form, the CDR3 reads TGTGCCAGCAGCCCGACAGGGTTTGGAGGCAATCAGCCCCAGCATTTT. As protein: CASSPTGFGGNQPQHF.

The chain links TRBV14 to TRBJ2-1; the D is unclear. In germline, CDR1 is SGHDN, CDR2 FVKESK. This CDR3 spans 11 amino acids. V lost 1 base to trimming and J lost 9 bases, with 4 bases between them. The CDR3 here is CASSQVAEQFF. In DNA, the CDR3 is TGTGCCAGCAGCCAAGTTGCTGAGCAGTTCTTC. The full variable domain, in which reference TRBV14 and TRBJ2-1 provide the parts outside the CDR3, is EAGVTQFPSHSVIEKGQTVTLRCDPISGHDNLYWYRRVMGKEIKFLLHFVKESKQDESGMPNNRFLAERTGGTYSTLKVQPAELEDSGVYFCASSQVAEQFFGPGTRLTVL.

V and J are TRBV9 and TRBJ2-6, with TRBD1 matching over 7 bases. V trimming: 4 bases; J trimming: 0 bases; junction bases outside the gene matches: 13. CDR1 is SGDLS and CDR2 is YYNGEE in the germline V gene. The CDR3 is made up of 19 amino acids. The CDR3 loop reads CASSSQGQYLFSGANVLTF. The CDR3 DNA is TGTGCCAGCAGCTCTCAGGGACAGTATCTCTTCTCTGGGGCCAACGTCCTGACTTTC.

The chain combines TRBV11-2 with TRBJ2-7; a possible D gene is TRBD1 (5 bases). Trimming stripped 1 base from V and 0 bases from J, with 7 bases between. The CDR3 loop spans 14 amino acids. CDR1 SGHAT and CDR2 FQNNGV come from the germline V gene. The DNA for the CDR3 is TGTGCCAGCAGCTTAGGACAGCCCTCCTACGAGCAGTACTTC. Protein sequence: CASSLGQPSYEQYF.

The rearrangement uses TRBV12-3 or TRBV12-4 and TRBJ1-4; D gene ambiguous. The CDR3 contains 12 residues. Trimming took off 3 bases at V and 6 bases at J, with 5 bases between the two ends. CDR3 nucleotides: TGTGCCAGCAGTTTGGCGGATGAAAAACTGTTTTTT. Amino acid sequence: CASSLADEKLFF.

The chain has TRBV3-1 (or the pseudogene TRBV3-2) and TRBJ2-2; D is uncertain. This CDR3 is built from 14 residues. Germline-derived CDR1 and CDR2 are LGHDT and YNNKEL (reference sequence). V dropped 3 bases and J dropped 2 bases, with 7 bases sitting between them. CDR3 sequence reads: CASSQRTNTGELFF. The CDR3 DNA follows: TGTGCCAGCAGCCAGCGGACCAACACCGGGGAGCTGTTTTTT.

The CDR3 DNA follows: TGTGCCACCAGTGATCATGGACAGGGGGCGTATGGCTACACCTTC. This gives the protein CATSDHGQGAYGYTF. J is TRBJ1-2 and V is TRBV24-1; TRBD1 matches 11 bases. The V segment lost 3 bases and the J segment 5 bases; nucleotides outside the gene matches: 4. The CDR3 length is 15 residues. The V gene's germline CDR1 is KGHDR and CDR2 SFDVKD.